The rows below give T cell receptor beta chains drawn from one sample of a study of blood T cell repertoires in COVID-19. Only in-frame clones appear in the TCRdb table, and some are missing; sequencing was by immunoSEQ multiplex PCR. The sample has a few hundred thousand clones; around nine tenths are singletons. Sequenced: PBMCs or T cells enriched from blood (not recorded which). The source of these receptors is a woman between 45 and 65 years old who had recovered from COVID-19. The CDR3 runs from the conserved cysteine through the conserved F or W. Each record gives: V gene, D gene, CDR3 length, J gene, clone size, CDR3 DNA, CDR3 protein. The D gene is left open where the match is weak. Clone sizes are given selectively: once, few, many, or a class where the clone is expanded.

TRBV3-1/TRBV3-2	TRBD1	13	TRBJ1-6	NA	TGTGCCAGCAGGCGACAGGGGAACTCACCCCTCCACTTT	CASRRQGNSPLHF
TRBV2	NA	15	TRBJ1-6	NA	TGTGCCAGCAAGAACAGACAGATTAATAATTCACCCCTCCACTTT	CASKNRQINNSPLHF
TRBV5-5	NA	11	TRBJ1-4	once	TGTGCCAGCAGCTTTGGGGAGAAACTGTTTTTT	CASSFGEKLFF
TRBV9	NA	14	TRBJ2-2	NA	TGTGCCAGCAGCCCCCGTTCGGGTCCCGGGGAGCTGTTTTTT	CASSPRSGPGELFF
TRBV10-3	NA	14	TRBJ1-2	NA	TGTGCCATCAGCGGCCAGGGGAATTTCGATGGCTACACCTTC	CAISGQGNFDGYTF
TRBV18	NA	15	TRBJ2-4	NA	TGTGCCAGCTCACTACAGACAGTCTCGAAAAACATTCAGTACTTC	CASSLQTVSKNIQYF
TRBV6-5	TRBD1	15	TRBJ1-2	NA	TGTGCCAGCTACACGAGACAGGGAATAAACTATGGCTACACCTTC	CASYTRQGINYGYTF
TRBV7-2	NA	15	TRBJ2-1	NA	TGTGCCAGCAGCTTAGCGGGGGCCGACTTCAATGAGCAGTTCTTC	CASSLAGADFNEQFF
TRBV7-2	NA	12	TRBJ1-2	NA	TGTGCCAGCAGCCATCCGGGAACAATCTACACCTTC	CASSHPGTIYTF
TRBV30	TRBD1	13	TRBJ1-2	NA	TGTGCCTGGAGTGTGGGGACAGGGAGAGGCTACACCTTC	CAWSVGTGRGYTF
TRBV3-1/TRBV3-2	NA	15	TRBJ2-7	NA	TGTGCCAGCAGCCAAGGCATATCTAGTTCCTACGAGCAGTACTTC	CASSQGISSSYEQYF
TRBV7-9	NA	16	TRBJ2-3	few	TGTGCCAGCAGCTTAGGGTACAGCCCTAGCACAGATACGCAGTATTTT	CASSLGYSPSTDTQYF
TRBV11-2	NA	14	TRBJ1-1	NA	TGTGCCAGCAGCTTTATACAAGTTTCCACTGAAGCTTTCTTT	CASSFIQVSTEAFF
TRBV3-1/TRBV3-2	TRBD2	19	TRBJ2-2	NA	TGTGCCAGCAGCTTACACCCTAGCGGGGGTGTGGGGAACACCGGGGAGCTGTTTTTT	CASSLHPSGGVGNTGELFF
TRBV7-9	TRBD1	17	TRBJ1-2	NA	TGTGCCAGCAGCTTAGCGTTTCCCGGGACAGCTAACTATGGCTACACCTTC	CASSLAFPGTANYGYTF
TRBV2	TRBD1	16	TRBJ1-2	NA	TGTGCCAGCACTGAGCAGTCCGGCAGGGGGCTGTCTGGCTACACCTTC	CASTEQSGRGLSGYTF
TRBV5-4	TRBD1	14	TRBJ1-2	NA	TGTGCCAGCAGGGCACAGGGGGCCAACTATGGCTACACCTTC	CASRAQGANYGYTF
TRBV5-1	NA	14	TRBJ2-2	NA	TGCGCCAGCGTGGGTCAACTAAAACCCGGGGAGCTGTTTTTT	CASVGQLKPGELFF
TRBV6-5	TRBD1	16	TRBJ1-3	NA	TGTGCCAGCAGTTACTCGAGTCAGGGGGTTGGAAACACCATATATTTT	CASSYSSQGVGNTIYF
TRBV24-1	TRBD2	14	TRBJ2-1	NA	TGTGCCACCAGACCTAGCGGGGGGGCTTTTGAGCAGTTCTTC	CATRPSGGAFEQFF